This T cell receptor beta chain originates from a study of T cells in women clearing cervical HPV infection. Trimming took 4 bases from V and 2 from J, leaving 3 bases between them. The CDR3 is made up of 11 amino acids. Germline V lookup: CDR1 LNHDA, CDR2 SQIVND (reference sequence). The assay was immunoSEQ multiplex PCR, and TCRdb's table has in-frame clones only and misses some. The record lists some 30,000 clones, of which the ten most abundant hold about 7.8%. As concerns this clone: Its target is unknown. The read halts 3 residues ahead of the CDR3 end, with the missing end drawn from the germline J gene.

General study points: Timing of associations relative to infection is unclear; T-cell subsets were not isolated.

The chain links TRBV19 to TRBJ2-7; D ambiguous. Specimen: blood buffy coat. This TCR came from a woman aged 18 to 75 with a cervical HPV16 infection that either progressed to CIN3+ or cleared (not recorded which). Incomplete CDR3 DNA: TGTGCCAGTAGTACCACCTACGAG. It specifies CASSTTYE. The whole CDR3 region reads CASSTTYEQYF.